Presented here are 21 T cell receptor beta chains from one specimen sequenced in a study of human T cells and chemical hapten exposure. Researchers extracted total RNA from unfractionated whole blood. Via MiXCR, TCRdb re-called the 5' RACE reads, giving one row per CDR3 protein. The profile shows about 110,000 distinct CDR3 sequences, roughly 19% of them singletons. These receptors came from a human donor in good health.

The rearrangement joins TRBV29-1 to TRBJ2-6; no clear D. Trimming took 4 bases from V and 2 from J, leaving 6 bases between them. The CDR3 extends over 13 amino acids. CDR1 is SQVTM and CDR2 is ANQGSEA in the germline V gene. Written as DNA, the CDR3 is TGCAGCGTTGGAGGAACTGGGGCCAACGTCCTGACTTTC. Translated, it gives CSVGGTGANVLTF.

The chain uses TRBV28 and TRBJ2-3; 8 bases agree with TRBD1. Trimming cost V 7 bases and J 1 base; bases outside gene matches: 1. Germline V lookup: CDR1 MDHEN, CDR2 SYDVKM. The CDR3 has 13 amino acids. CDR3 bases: TGTGCCAGCAAGACAGGGGGCACAGATACGCAGTATTTT. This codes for CASKTGGTDTQYF. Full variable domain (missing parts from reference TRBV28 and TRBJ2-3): DVKVTQSSRYLVKRTGEKVFLECVQDMDHENMFWYRQDPGLGLRLIYFSYDVKMKEKGDIPEGYSVSREKKERFSLILESASTNQTSMYLCASKTGGTDTQYFGPGTRLTVL.

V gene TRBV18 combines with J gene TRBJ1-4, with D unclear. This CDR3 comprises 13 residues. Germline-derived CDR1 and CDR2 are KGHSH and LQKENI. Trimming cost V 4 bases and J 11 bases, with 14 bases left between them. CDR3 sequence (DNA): TGTGCCAGCTCACAGGACGGGCCGGGGAAACTGTTTTTT. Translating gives CASSQDGPGKLFF.

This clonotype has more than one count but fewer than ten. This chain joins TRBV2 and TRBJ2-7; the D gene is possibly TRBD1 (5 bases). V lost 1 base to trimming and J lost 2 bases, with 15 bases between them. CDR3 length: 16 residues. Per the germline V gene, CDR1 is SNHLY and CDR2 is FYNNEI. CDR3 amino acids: CASSEGAGQGAYEQYF. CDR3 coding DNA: TGTGCCAGCAGTGAAGGGGCAGGGCAAGGTGCCTACGAGCAGTACTTC. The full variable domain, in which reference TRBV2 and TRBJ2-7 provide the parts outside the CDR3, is EPEVTQTPSHQVTQMGQEVILRCVPISNHLYFYWYRQILGQKVEFLVSFYNNEISEKSEIFDDQFSVERPDGSNFTLKIRSTKLEDSAMYFCASSEGAGQGAYEQYFGPGTRLTVT.

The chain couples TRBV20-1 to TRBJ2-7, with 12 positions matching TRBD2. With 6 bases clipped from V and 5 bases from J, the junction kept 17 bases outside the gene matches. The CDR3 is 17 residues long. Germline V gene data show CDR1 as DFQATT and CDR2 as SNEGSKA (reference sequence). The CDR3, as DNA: TGCAGTGCCCCCCTAGCGGGAGGGCCCTTTCGCAGGAACGAGCAGTACTTC. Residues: CSAPLAGGPFRRNEQYF.

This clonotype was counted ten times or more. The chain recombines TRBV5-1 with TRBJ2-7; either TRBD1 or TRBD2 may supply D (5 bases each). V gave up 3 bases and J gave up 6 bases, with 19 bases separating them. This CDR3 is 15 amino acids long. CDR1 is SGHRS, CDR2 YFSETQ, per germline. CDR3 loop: CASSWTLERGSEQYF. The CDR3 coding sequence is TGCGCCAGCAGCTGGACGCTGGAGAGGGGAAGCGAGCAGTACTTC.

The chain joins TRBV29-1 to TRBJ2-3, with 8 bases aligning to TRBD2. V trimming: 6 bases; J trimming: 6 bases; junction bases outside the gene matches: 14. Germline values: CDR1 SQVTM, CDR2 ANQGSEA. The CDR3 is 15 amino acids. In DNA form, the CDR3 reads TGCAGCGTCGCCCCCGGGACTAGTCCTTCCGATACGCAGTATTTT. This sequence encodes CSVAPGTSPSDTQYF.

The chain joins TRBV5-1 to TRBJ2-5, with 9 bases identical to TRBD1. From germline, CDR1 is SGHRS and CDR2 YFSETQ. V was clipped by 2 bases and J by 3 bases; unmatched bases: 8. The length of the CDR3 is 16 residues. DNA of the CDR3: TGCGCCAGCAGCTTCCCAGTCCGGGACAGGGAAGAGACCCAGTACTTC. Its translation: CASSFPVRDREETQYF.

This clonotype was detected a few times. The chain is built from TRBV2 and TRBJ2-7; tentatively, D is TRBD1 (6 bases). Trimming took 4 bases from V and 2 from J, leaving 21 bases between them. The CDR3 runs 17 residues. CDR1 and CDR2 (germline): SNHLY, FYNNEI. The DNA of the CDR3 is TGTGCCAGCAGTGGACCCCTCCGGGACACGCGAGCCTACGAGCAGTACTTC. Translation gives CASSGPLRDTRAYEQYF.

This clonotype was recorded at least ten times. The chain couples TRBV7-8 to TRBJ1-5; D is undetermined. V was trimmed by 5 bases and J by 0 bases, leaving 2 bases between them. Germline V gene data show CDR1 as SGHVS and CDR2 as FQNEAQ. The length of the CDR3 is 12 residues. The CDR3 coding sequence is TGTGCCAGCAGCGTTAGCAATCAGCCCCAGCATTTT. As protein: CASSVSNQPQHF.

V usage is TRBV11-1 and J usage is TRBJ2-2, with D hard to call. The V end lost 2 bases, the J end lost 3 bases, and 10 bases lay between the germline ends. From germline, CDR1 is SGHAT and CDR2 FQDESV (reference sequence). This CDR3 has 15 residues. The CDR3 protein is CASSLRPEYTGELFF. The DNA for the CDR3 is TGTGCCAGCAGCTTAAGGCCCGAGTACACCGGGGAGCTGTTTTTT.

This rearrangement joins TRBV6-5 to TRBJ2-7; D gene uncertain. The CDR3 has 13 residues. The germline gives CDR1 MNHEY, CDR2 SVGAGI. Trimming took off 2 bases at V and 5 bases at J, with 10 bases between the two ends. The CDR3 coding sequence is TGTGCCAGCAGTTACGGATTTCGGGACGAGCAGTACTTC. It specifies CASSYGFRDEQYF.

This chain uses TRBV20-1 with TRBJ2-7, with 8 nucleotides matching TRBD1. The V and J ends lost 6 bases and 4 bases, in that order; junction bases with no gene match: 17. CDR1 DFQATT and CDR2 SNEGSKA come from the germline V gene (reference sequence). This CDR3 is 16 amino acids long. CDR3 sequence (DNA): TGCAGTGCCCCCAACCCAGGGGGCGCGAATAGATACGAGCAGTACTTC. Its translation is CSAPNPGGANRYEQYF.

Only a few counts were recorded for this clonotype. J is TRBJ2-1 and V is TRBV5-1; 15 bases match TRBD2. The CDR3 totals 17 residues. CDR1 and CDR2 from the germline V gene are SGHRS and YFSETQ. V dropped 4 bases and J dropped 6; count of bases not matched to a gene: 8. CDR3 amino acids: CASSPVRTSGRVNEQFF. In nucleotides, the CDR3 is TGCGCCAGCAGCCCCGTCCGGACTAGCGGGAGGGTCAATGAGCAGTTCTTC. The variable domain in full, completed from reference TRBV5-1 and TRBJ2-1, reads KAGVTQTPRYLIKTRGQQVTLSCSPISGHRSVSWYQQTPGQGLQFLFEYFSETQRNKGNFPGRFSGRQFSNSRSEMNVSTLELGDSALYLCASSPVRTSGRVNEQFFGPGTRLTVL.

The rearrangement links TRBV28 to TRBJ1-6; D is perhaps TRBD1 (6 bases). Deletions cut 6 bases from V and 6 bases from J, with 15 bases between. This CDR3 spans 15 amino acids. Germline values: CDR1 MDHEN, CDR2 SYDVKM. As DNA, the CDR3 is TGTGCCAGCAGCCAAGGGGGGGACGGTAATTCACCCCTCCACTTT. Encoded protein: CASSQGGDGNSPLHF.

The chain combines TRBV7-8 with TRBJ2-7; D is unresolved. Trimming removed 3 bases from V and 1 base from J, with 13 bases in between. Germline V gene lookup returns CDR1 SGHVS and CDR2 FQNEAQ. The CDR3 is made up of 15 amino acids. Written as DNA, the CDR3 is TGTGCCAGCAGCTTTACTACTGAACCTTCCTACGAGCAGTACTTC. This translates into CASSFTTEPSYEQYF.

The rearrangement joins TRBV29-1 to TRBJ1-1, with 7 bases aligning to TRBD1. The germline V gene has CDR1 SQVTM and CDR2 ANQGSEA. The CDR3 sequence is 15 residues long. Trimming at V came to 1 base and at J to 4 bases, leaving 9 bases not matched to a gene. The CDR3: CSVEVVTGAGTEAFF. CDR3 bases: TGCAGCGTTGAAGTGGTCACAGGGGCGGGCACTGAAGCTTTCTTT.

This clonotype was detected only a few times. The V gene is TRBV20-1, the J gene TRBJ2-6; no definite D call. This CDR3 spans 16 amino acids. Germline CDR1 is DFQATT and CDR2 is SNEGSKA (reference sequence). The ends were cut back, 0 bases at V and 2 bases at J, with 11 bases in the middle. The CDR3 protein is CSARDLARTGANVLTF. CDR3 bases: TGCAGTGCTAGAGATCTCGCCAGAACTGGGGCCAACGTCCTGACTTTC.

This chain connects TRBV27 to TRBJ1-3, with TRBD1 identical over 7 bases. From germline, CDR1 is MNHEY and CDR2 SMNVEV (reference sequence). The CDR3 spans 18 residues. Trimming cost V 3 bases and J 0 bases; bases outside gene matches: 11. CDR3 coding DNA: TGTGCCAGCAGTTTTCGGGCCGACAGGGCGCTCTCTGGAAACACCATATATTTT. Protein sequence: CASSFRADRALSGNTIYF.

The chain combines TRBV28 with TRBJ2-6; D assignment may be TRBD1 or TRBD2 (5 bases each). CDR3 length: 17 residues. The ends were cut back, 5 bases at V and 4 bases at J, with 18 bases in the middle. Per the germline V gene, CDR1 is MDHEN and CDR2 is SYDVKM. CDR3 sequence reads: CASSHPQGVAGANVLTF. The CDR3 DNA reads TGTGCCAGCAGTCACCCCCAGGGAGTTGCCGGGGCCAACGTCCTGACTTTC.

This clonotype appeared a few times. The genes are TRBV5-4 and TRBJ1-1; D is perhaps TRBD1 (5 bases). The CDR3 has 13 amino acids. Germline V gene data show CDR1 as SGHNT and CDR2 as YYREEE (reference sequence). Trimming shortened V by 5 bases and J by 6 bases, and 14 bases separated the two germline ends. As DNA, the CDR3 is TGTGCCAGCAGTTGGCAGGGCGGGGCTGAAGCTTTCTTT. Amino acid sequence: CASSWQGGAEAFF.